This T cell receptor (beta chain) was identified during a study of T-cell memory formation after mild COVID-19 (dated by TCRdb to the early 2020s). General notes on the study: TCR sequence clusters from the two donors were largely donor specific. In a couple of donors, T-cell clones that expanded and contracted after mild COVID-19 were followed by sequencing TCRalpha and TCRbeta repertoires longitudinally. Two young, previously healthy adult volunteers, one female and one male, were included in the cohort.

Trimming at the junction amounts to 4 bases on V and 0 bases on J, and the germline ends lie 9 bases apart. The CDR3 has 14 amino acids, counting the end cysteine and phenylalanine. Only the CDR3 part of the read is kept: 42 bases, read in frame from the first base. Ficoll-Paque density gradient centrifugation was the method used to isolate PBMCs. The investigation overall reported the following: Only two mild cases were covered by the study, and larger cohorts that include severe cases with pre-infection samples were considered necessary. Balanced CD4/CD8 phenotypes were observed for clones contracting from day 15 to 85, whereas a bias towards CD4+ was observed for a second wave of clones expanding from day 15 to 37. SARS-CoV-2 specificity of the second-wave clones peaking on day 37 was not confirmed. Contracting CD4+ clones were found mainly in CM and EM memory subsets, while CD8+ clones were enriched in EMRA. Some responding clones were detected in pre-infection memory, suggesting pre-existing cross-reactive memory T cells joined the SARS-CoV-2 response.

The instrument given in TCRdb is Illumina NovaSeq 6000. cDNA libraries for TCRalpha and TCRbeta were prepared by 5'RACE using constant-segment primers, with sample barcodes and unique molecular identifiers added. RNA was extracted from every sample with Trizol reagent. The libraries were amplified in two PCR steps, and the second step added a second sample barcode and Illumina TruSeq adapters. Libraries were sequenced on an Illumina NovaSeq with 2 x 150 bp paired-end reads. As for the original processing: Demultiplexing of reads and collapsing into UMI-guided consensus sequences were performed with migec v1.2.7. With mixcr v2.1.11, UMI consensuses were aligned to TRA and TRB V and J templates and assembled into clonotypes. Expanded or contracted clonotypes were those called significant by both edgeR and NoisET, with noise models trained on biological replicates. For edgeR calls, the thresholds were a false discovery rate-adjusted p below 0.01 and a log2 fold-change of 1. PCA with hierarchical clustering of max-normalized trajectories of the 1000 most abundant clonotypes was used as exploratory dynamics analysis. The CD4 or CD8 phenotype of responding clones was assigned using the separately sequenced CD4+ and CD8+ repertoires. Clones were called with MiXCR by TCRdb after fastp trimmed the public reads at Q25, and only in-frame beta chains were retained. Every entry covers one CDR3 protein and lists the most common genes and DNA from its rows. These V and J calls originate from TCRdb's pipeline instead of the authors' own analysis. For this sample there are fewer than 250,000 distinct CDR3 sequences; about 17% appear just once. The biggest ten clones account for 2% to 2.5% of the sample.

Details on this clonotype: Which antigen it targets is not known. Qualities for individual bases were not recorded, and no much larger clone is one base off.

The sequencing sample was made of PBMCs or a T cell subset sorted from them (not recorded which). The chain is encoded by TRBV12-3 or TRBV12-4 joined to TRBJ1-1; TRBD1 might be the D gene, on 5 matching bases. The receptor was derived from an adult woman who had mild COVID-19 (a few samples of this study predate the infection). The sample titles of this study are shuffled in the database, so cell type and time point are left out; the donor was told from shared clones. The DNA sequence is as follows: TGTGCCAGCAGTTGGGGGTCCATGAACACTGAAGCTTTCTTT. It translates to CASSWGSMNTEAFF.